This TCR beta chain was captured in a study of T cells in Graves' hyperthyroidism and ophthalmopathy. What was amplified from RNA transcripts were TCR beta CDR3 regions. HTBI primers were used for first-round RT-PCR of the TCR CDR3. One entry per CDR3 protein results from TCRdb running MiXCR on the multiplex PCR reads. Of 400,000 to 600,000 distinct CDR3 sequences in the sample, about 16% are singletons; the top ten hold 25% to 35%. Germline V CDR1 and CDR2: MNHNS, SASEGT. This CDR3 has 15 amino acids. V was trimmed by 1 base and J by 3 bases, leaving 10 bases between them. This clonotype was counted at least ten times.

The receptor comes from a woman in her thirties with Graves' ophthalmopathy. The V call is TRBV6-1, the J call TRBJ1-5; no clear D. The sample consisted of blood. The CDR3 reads CASSEETDPNQPQHF. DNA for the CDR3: TGTGCCAGCAGTGAAGAGACGGATCCCAATCAGCCCCAGCATTTT.